The clone carrying this T cell receptor (beta chain) was observed once. Its antigen is not known. The CDR3 runs 14 residues. After removal of 5 bases from V and 4 bases from J, the junction contained 5 bases not matched to a gene. Germline V gene lookup returns CDR1 SEHNR and CDR2 FQNEAQ (reference sequence). The record originates from a study of T cell responses to AZD1222 COVID-19 vaccine. Data came from immunoSEQ multiplex PCR; TCRdb stores just in-frame clones and leaves some out. The table lists around 15,000 clones, roughly 80% of them singletons. Whole-study findings and limits: Reportedly, nearly half of unique spike TCRs recognized epitopes outside B.1.351/B.1.1.7 mutations.

The sample consisted of peripheral blood, taken 28 days after the second AZD1222 dose. The receptor's source is an adult who received the AZD1222 COVID-19 vaccine. The J gene is TRBJ2-5, the V gene TRBV7-9, with 9 bases lining up with TRBD1. The CDR3 nucleotides read TGTGCCAGCAGCCAGGGACAGGGAACAGAGACCCAGTACTTC. This sequence encodes CASSQGQGTETQYF.